The T cell receptor (beta chain) under discussion was sequenced for a study of shared clonotypes between healthy human individuals. Study in general: Three CD4 naive, three CD4 memory, two CD8 naive and one CD8 memory plate were used per donor. Points from the study as a whole: Large sequencing depth failed to make sorted-subset sequencing complete, rarefaction showed. Around 5% was the fraction of naive CD4 clonotypes found shared across a few donors. The study sampled only blood, and tissue repertoires likely differ.

TCRdb's table, derived via immunoSEQ multiplex PCR, lists solely in-frame clones and lacks some. The sample lists about 2.1 million clones; 93% were seen once. After removal of 4 bases from V and 1 base from J, the junction contained 10 bases not matched to a gene. The length of the CDR3 is 16 residues. The V gene's germline CDR1 is SGDLS and CDR2 YYNGEE. Regarding this clone: Antigen: not known.

Selected positively for CCR7 and CD45RO-negative, naive CD8 cells excluded terminally differentiated effector memory CD45RA+ cells. The chain is built from TRBV9 and TRBJ2-5, with 7 nucleotides matching TRBD2. Material: naive CD8+ T cells from PBMCs. This receptor was identified in a man aged 18 to 29 in good health. Some clones in this sample may be carry-over from other donors' samples. In DNA form, the CDR3 reads TGTGCCAGCAGCCCATCTTCGGGAGGTCGCCAAGAGACCCAGTACTTC. Its translation is CASSPSSGGRQETQYF. The full variable domain, completed using reference TRBV9 and TRBJ2-5, is DSGVTQTPKHLITATGQRVTLRCSPRSGDLSVYWYQQSLDQGLQFLIQYYNGEERAKGNILERFSAQQFPDLHSELNLSSLELGDSALYFCASSPSSGGRQETQYFGPGTRLLVL.